The entry that follows covers one T cell receptor beta chain sequence. Its target is unknown. Germline values: CDR1 ENHRY, CDR2 SYGVKD. The ends lost 0 bases at V and 6 bases at J; junction bases unmatched: 5. CDR3 length: 16 amino acids. The record originates from a study of cytomegalovirus exposure and HLA in healthy donors. Study as a whole: Of 398 genotyped donors, around 76% clustered with self-reported Caucasian donors.

Findings and limits, study-wide: Most TCR beta V segments were productive about 87% or about 30% of the time in an earlier analysis. Relative to equally common others, HLA-associated TCR beta chains showed greater clonal expansion in a later analysis.

Use of 60 Vbeta and 13 Jbeta primers characterized the PCR. Profiled with immunoSEQ multiplex PCR; TCRdb holds only in-frame clones, not every one. The data contain roughly 150,000 clones, roughly 82% of them seen just once; the ten biggest clones take up around 6.6%. The V call is TRBV10-3, the J call TRBJ2-3, with 11 bases matching TRBD2. Source material: PBMCs. This receptor was taken from a woman between 45 and 60 years old in good health and CMV-seropositive. The CDR3 nucleotides are TGTGCCATCAGTGAGTCGGGTAGCGGGGGGGCGGATACGCAGTATTTT. It encodes CAISESGSGGADTQYF.